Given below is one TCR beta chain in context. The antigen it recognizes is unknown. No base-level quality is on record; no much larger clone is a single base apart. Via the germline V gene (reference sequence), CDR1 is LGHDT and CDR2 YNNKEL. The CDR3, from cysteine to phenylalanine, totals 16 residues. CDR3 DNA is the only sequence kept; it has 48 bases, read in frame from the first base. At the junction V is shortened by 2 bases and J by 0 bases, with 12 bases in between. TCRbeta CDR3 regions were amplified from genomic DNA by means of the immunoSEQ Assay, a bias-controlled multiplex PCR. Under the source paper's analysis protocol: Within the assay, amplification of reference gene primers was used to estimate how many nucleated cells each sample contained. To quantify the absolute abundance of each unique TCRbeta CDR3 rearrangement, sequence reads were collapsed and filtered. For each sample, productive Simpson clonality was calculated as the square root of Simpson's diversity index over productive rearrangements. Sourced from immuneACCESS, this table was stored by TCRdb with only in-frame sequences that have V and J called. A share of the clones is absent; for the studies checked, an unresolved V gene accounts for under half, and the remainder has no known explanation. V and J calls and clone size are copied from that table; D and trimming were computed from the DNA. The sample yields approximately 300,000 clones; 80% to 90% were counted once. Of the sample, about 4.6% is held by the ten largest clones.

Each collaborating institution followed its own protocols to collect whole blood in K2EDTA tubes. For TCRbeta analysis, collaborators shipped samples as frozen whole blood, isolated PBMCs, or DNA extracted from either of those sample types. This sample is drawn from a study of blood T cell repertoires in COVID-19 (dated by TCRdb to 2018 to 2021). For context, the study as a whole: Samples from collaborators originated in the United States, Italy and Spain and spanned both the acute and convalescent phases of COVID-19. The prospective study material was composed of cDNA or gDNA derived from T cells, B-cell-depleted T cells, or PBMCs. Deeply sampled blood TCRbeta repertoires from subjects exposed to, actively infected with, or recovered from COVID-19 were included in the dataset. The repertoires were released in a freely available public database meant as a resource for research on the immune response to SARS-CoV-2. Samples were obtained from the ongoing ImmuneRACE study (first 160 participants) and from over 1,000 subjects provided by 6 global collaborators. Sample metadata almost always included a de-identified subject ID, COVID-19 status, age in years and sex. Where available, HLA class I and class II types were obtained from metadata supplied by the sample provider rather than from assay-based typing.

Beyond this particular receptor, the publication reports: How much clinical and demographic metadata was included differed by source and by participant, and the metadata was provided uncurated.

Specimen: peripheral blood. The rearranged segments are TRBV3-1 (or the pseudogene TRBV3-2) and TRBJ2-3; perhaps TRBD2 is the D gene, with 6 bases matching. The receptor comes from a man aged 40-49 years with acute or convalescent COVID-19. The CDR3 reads CASSQWAGTSTDTQYF. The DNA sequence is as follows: TGTGCCAGCAGCCAATGGGCCGGGACTAGCACAGATACGCAGTATTTT.